Below are 6 T cell receptor beta chains sequenced from a single sample in a study of T cells in Graves' hyperthyroidism and ophthalmopathy. Amplification yielded TCR beta CDR3 regions, with RNA transcripts as the source. The TCR CDR3 first-round RT-PCR relied on the HTBI primer set. Each CDR3 protein is one row after TCRdb ran MiXCR on the multiplex PCR reads. The repertoire includes roughly 700,000 distinct CDR3 sequences, roughly a sixth of them detected once, and 15% to 18% sits in the top ten. Material: blood. The receptors were gathered from a man aged 50 to 60 with Graves' hyperthyroidism.

This chain links TRBV7-9 with TRBJ2-3, with TRBD2 as a possible D gene (5 bases). The V and J ends lost 6 bases and 2 bases respectively, with 18 bases between them. Germline CDR1 is SEHNR and CDR2 is FQNEAQ (reference sequence). The CDR3 runs 16 residues. The CDR3 nucleotides are TGTGCCAGCAGTTATGGTGACGGCGGGTACACAGATACGCAGTATTTT. This gives the protein CASSYGDGGYTDTQYF.

The chain couples TRBV28 to TRBJ1-6, with TRBD1 as a possible D gene (5 bases). V was shortened by 1 base and J by 9 bases, with 13 bases between the two germline ends. The CDR3 totals 15 residues. Per germline, CDR1 MDHEN and CDR2 SYDVKM. The CDR3 is CASSLFGAPGSPLHF. CDR3 nucleotides: TGTGCCAGCAGTTTATTTGGGGCCCCGGGTTCACCCCTCCACTTT.

This rearrangement joins TRBV6-2 or TRBV6-3 to TRBJ1-5; perhaps TRBD1 as D (6 bases). CDR3 length equals 14 residues. Germline V gene data show CDR1 as MNHEY and CDR2 as SVGEGT. With 6 bases removed from V and 2 bases from J, the gap between germline ends came to 11 bases. The CDR3 DNA reads as TGTGCCAGCAGAAAAGAGGGGGGCAATCAGCCCCAGCATTTT. This translates into CASRKEGGNQPQHF.

This clonotype was detected ten times or more. V gene TRBV12-3 or TRBV12-4 combines with J gene TRBJ2-5, with TRBD2 identical over 8 bases. The J segment lost 2 bases and the V segment lost 1 base, leaving 6 bases of the junction unmatched. This CDR3 comprises 16 residues. In nucleotides, the CDR3 is TGTGCCAGCAGTTTAGGTGCGGGAGGCATGCAAGAGACCCAGTACTTC. Translating gives CASSLGAGGMQETQYF.

This clonotype was observed a handful of times. This chain uses TRBV19 with TRBJ1-5; maybe TRBD1 (5 bases). Germline V gene data show CDR1 as LNHDA and CDR2 as SQIVND (reference sequence). The CDR3 runs 14 residues. Trimming cost V 7 bases and J 0 bases, with 10 bases left between them. The chain's CDR3 is CASTGASSNQPQHF. DNA for the CDR3: TGTGCCAGTACTGGGGCTAGTAGCAATCAGCCCCAGCATTTT.

This clonotype was counted at least ten times. The chain uses TRBV20-1 and TRBJ2-7; 11 positions match TRBD2. Germline CDR1 DFQATT, CDR2 SNEGSKA (reference sequence). The J segment lost 5 bases and the V segment lost 2 bases, leaving 5 bases of the junction unmatched. The CDR3 spans 14 residues. In nucleotides, the CDR3 is TGCAGTGCTAGACTAGCGGGAGGTACCAACGAGCAGTACTTC. It codes for CSARLAGGTNEQYF.